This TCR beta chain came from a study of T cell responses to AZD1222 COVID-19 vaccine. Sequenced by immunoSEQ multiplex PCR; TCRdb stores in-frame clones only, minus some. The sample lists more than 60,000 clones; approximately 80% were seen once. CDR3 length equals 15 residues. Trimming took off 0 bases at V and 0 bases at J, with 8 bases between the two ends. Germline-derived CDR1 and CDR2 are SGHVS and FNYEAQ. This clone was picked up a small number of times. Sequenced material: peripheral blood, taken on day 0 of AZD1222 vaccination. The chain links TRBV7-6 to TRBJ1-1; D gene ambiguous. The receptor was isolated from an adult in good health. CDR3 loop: CASSLADQMNTEAFF. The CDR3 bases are TGTGCCAGCAGCTTAGCCGATCAGATGAACACTGAAGCTTTCTTT.